The entry below describes one TCR beta chain. What it recognizes is unknown. The data stem from a study of cytomegalovirus exposure and HLA in healthy donors. The study, taken as a whole, reports: Investigators reported 150 to 200 TCR beta chains as tied to cytomegalovirus. CMV serostatus was the sole immune exposure data available. Per a later analysis, 15,000 to 20,000 TCR beta sequences showed association with HLA alleles at 0.05 false discovery rate. As was reported, the HLA-A and HLA-B alleles of most subjects were accurately predicted from TCR beta sequences.

PCR involved 60 Vbeta and 13 Jbeta primers. Sequencing used immunoSEQ multiplex PCR; TCRdb keeps in-frame clones, though not all of them. The sample lists about 100,000 clones, around 80% occurring once. From germline, CDR1 is MNHNS and CDR2 SASEGT. The length of the CDR3 is 15 residues. Trimming cost V 7 bases and J 3 bases; bases outside gene matches: 5. Sequenced material: PBMCs. The rearrangement links TRBV6-1 to TRBJ2-2; 10 positions agree with TRBD1. The sequence derives from a woman aged 60-70 years in good health and CMV-seronegative. The CDR3 sequence is CASTRQGADTGELFF. The CDR3 DNA is TGTGCCAGCACCCGACAGGGGGCGGACACCGGGGAGCTGTTTTTT.